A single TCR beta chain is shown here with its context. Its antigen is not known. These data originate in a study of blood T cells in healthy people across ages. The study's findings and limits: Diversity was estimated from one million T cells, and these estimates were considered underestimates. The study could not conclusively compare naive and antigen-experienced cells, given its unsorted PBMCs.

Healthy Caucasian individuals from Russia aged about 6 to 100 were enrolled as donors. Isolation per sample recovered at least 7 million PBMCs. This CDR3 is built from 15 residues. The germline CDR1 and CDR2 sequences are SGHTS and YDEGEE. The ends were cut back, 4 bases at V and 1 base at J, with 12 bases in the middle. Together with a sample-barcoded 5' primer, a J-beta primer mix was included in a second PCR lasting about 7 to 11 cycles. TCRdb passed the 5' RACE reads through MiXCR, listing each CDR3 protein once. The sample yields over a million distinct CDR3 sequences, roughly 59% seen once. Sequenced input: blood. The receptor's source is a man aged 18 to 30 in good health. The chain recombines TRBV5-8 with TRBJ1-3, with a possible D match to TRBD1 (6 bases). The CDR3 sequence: CASSPTGWSGNTIYF. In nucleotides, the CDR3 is TGTGCCAGCAGCCCAACAGGGTGGTCTGGAAACACCATATATTTT.